These 12 T cell receptor beta chains were all obtained from the same sample, sequenced in a study of patients and donors after allogeneic stem cell transplantation. TCRdb reanalysed the RT-PCR reads using MiXCR and keeps one entry per CDR3 protein. The table has about a million distinct CDR3 sequences, 18% seen once. The sequencing sample was made of blood, either unsorted or a sorted T cell fraction (not recorded which). The receptors derive from a human donor who was either an allogeneic HSCT recipient or a stem cell or donor lymphocyte infusion donor (not recorded which). It is not recorded whose cells these are; they may come from a transplant donor.

This clonotype turned up a few times. V is TRBV5-8 and J is TRBJ1-2; weak D call: TRBD1 (5 bases). The ends were cut back, 1 base at V and 2 bases at J, with 12 bases in the middle. The CDR3 loop spans 15 amino acids. Germline CDR1 SGHTS, CDR2 YDEGEE. The CDR3 sequence is CASSLSSGRNYGYTF. The CDR3 DNA is TGTGCCAGCAGCTTGTCGTCAGGGCGAAACTATGGCTACACCTTC.

The chain carries TRBV12-3 or TRBV12-4 and TRBJ1-1; 9 nucleotides line up with TRBD1. Trimming took 5 bases from V and 6 from J; bases not matched to a gene: 10. The CDR3 sequence is 15 residues long. DNA of the CDR3: TGTGCCAGCAGTACCCACCCACAGGGGGCCTCTGAAGCTTTCTTT. As protein: CASSTHPQGASEAFF.

This chain uses TRBV5-1 with TRBJ1-2; D ambiguous. The germline V gene has CDR1 SGHRS and CDR2 YFSETQ. The ends were cut back, 5 bases at V and 4 bases at J, with 18 bases in the middle. The length of the CDR3 is 15 residues. The CDR3 DNA follows: TGCGCCAGCAGGCCGAGCGATATCGGAGGCTATGGCTACACCTTC. Protein sequence: CASRPSDIGGYGYTF.

This clonotype was observed at least ten times. The V call is TRBV12-3 or TRBV12-4, the J call TRBJ2-7; D perhaps matches TRBD1 (5 bases). The V end was cut by 2 bases, the J end by 5 bases, with 7 bases between. The CDR3 has 12 amino acids. The CDR3 DNA sequence: TGTGCCAGCAGTTTATGGGGCGACGAGCAGTACTTC. Translation: CASSLWGDEQYF.

This clonotype has just a few counts. V gene TRBV20-1 combines with J gene TRBJ1-1; D uncertain. This CDR3 is built from 11 residues. Germline V gene data show CDR1 as DFQATT and CDR2 as SNEGSKA (reference sequence). V lost 7 bases and J 2 bases, leaving 8 bases between the germline ends. The CDR3 here is CSGVRNTEAFF. CDR3 coding DNA: TGCAGTGGTGTCAGAAACACTGAAGCTTTCTTT.

In this sample, this clonotype turned up a few times. This CDR3 is CAWRVEYNEQFF. CDR3 nucleotide sequence: TGTGCCTGGAGGGTGGAGTACAATGAGCAGTTCTTC. J is TRBJ2-1 and V is TRBV30, with no clear D. CDR3 length equals 12 residues. The germline V gene encodes CDR1 GTSNPN and CDR2 SVGIG (reference sequence). The germline V and J ends were trimmed by 3 bases and 4 bases, with 7 bases remaining between them. The variable domain in full, completed from reference TRBV30 and TRBJ2-1, reads SQTIHQWPATLVQPVGSPLSLECTVEGTSNPNLYWYRQAAGRGLQLLFYSVGIGQISSEVPQNLSASRPQDRQFILSSKKLLLSDSGFYLCAWRVEYNEQFFGPGTRLTVL.

The CDR3 region is CASSREGGGPQETQYF. For the CDR3, the DNA is TGTGCCAGTAGTAGGGAGGGCGGGGGACCCCAAGAGACCCAGTACTTC. The V call is TRBV19, the J call TRBJ2-5; TRBD2 matches at 7 bases. V dropped 4 bases and J dropped 1; count of bases not matched to a gene: 9. CDR3 length: 16 amino acids. The germline V gene encodes CDR1 LNHDA and CDR2 SQIVND (reference sequence).

This rearrangement joins TRBV2 to TRBJ2-1; TRBD2 matches at 10 bases. V lost 9 bases to trimming and J lost 5 bases; unmatched junction nucleotides: 7. CDR3 length equals 14 residues. The germline CDR1 and CDR2 sequences are SNHLY and FYNNEI. CDR3 amino acids: CARSSGGPNNEQFF. The CDR3, as DNA: TGTGCCAGAAGTAGCGGGGGGCCGAACAATGAGCAGTTCTTC. The complete variable domain, with remaining parts taken from reference TRBV2 and TRBJ2-1, reads EPEVTQTPSHQVTQMGQEVILRCVPISNHLYFYWYRQILGQKVEFLVSFYNNEISEKSEIFDDQFSVERPDGSNFTLKIRSTKLEDSAMYFCARSSGGPNNEQFFGPGTRLTVL.

This clonotype has just a few counts. The rearrangement uses TRBV12-3 or TRBV12-4 and TRBJ1-5, with D tentatively TRBD1 (5 bases). The CDR3 has 15 amino acids. Trimming left V 4 bases short and J 0 bases short, with 10 bases between. The CDR3 protein is CASSWGGYSNQPQHF. CDR3 bases: TGTGCCAGCAGTTGGGGGGGATATAGCAATCAGCCCCAGCATTTT.

CDR3 region: CAWMFGTVSGPSGNTIYF. The CDR3 DNA follows: TGTGCCTGGATGTTCGGGACAGTGAGCGGCCCATCTGGAAACACCATATATTTT. The chain couples TRBV30 to TRBJ1-3, with TRBD1 matching over 7 bases. The CDR3 has 18 residues. With 4 bases clipped from V and 1 base from J, the junction kept 16 bases outside the gene matches. The germline V gene encodes CDR1 GTSNPN and CDR2 SVGIG (reference sequence).

This clonotype was seen a handful of times. The rearrangement joins TRBV24-1 to TRBJ2-6, with unresolved D. V shed 4 bases and J shed 0 bases, with 6 bases lying between them. CDR1 and CDR2 (germline): KGHDR, SFDVKD. The CDR3 sequence is 15 residues long. The CDR3 sequence is CATSDTSSGANVLTF. CDR3 nucleotide sequence: TGTGCCACCAGTGACACAAGCTCTGGGGCCAACGTCCTGACTTTC.

V and J are TRBV29-1 and TRBJ2-7; TRBD2 agrees at 13 bases. The ends lost 6 bases at V and 3 bases at J; junction bases unmatched: 8. The germline CDR1 and CDR2 sequences are SQVTM and ANQGSEA. This CDR3 region has 15 residues. Here the CDR3 DNA reads TGCAGCGTGGCCGGGACTAGCGGGAATTACTACGAGCAGTACTTC. Translation: CSVAGTSGNYYEQYF.